Reported below is one TCR beta chain. Its recognized antigen is unknown. No qualities accompany the bases; no much larger clone lies one base away. This record belongs to a study of blood T cells in healthy people across ages (dated by TCRdb to the mid-2010s). Some background on the complete study: In model experiments, template switching captured about one uniquely barcoded TCR beta cDNA molecule for every two T cells. To track age-related changes in TCR beta repertoire diversity, the study relied on deep sequencing normalized with unique cDNA molecular identifiers. Donors were grouped into four age groups: young (average approximately 15 years), middle-aged (around 39), aged (62) and long-lived (less than 85). For two donors (one aged 18 to 30 and one aged 80 or older), the study analyzed two additional independent replicas of 1 million unique cDNA reads from the same blood draw.

Overall study results and their limits: Observed TCR beta diversity per million T cells fell roughly linearly with age, and a significant reduction was already apparent by age roughly 40. Compared with the aged group, the long-lived group had more naive CD4+ T cells, fewer expanded clones and increased TCR diversity, a pattern suggesting age selection. Bulk unsorted PBMC profiling prevented conclusive comparison of naive and antigen-experienced compartments. A strong correlation was found between observed TCR beta diversity and the percentage of naive T cells measured by flow cytometry. Estimates of total diversity based on one million sequenced T cells were considered lower bounds and underestimates. Because the CMV infection status of the donors was unknown, age-related changes in expanded clonotypes may potentially have been confounded.

The library was built by means of 5' RACE. TCRdb records Illumina HiSeq 2500 as the sequencer. A second PCR of roughly 6 to 11 cycles was run with a J-beta primer mix and a sample-barcoded 5' primer. A unique molecular identifier was introduced onto each TCR beta cDNA molecule by a template-switch 5' adaptor carrying 12 random nucleotides. At least 2.5 million CDR3-containing paired-end reads were obtained from each sample. All of the RNA was converted into first-strand cDNA using the Mint cDNA synthesis kit, with a TRBC-specific oligonucleotide serving as the primer. Following uracil-DNA glycosylase treatment, all cDNA underwent a first 18-cycle PCR with the universal primers M1SS and BC2_uni_R. Turning to the authors' computational methods: Normalization of each sample was performed by random selection of 1 million high-quality reads, each carrying a distinct molecular identifier. Reads with shared molecular identifiers were discarded instead of being binned into consensus sequences. MiTCR, run with a Q25 quality threshold and the strictest error-elimination algorithm, handled CDR3 identification, clonotype clustering and error correction. A nonparametric unseen species model with Euler transformation was used to estimate lower-bound total TCR beta diversity. TCRdb took the public reads, trimmed them with fastp at Q25, ran MiXCR for clone calling and kept in-frame beta chains. Rows matching on CDR3 protein sequence are summarized as one entry with the most common DNA and genes. The V and J calls here are based on TCRdb, not the publication. The sample table contains about 800,000 distinct CDR3 sequences; only one count was recorded for around a quarter of them. The ten largest clonotypes hold around 3.6% of the sample.

From the cysteine through the phenylalanine, the CDR3 covers 17 amino acids. The entry retains the CDR3 DNA only, 51 bases that are in frame from base 1. V has 9 bases trimmed and J has 6 bases trimmed; junction bases matching no gene number 19. The germline V gene specifies MDHEN as CDR1 and SYDVKM as CDR2. Donors were a few dozen systemically healthy Caucasian individuals from Russia aged roughly 6 to 100 years. Around 10 milliliters of peripheral blood were collected from each donor into EDTA-treated Vacutainer tubes. Ficoll-Paque density-gradient centrifugation was used to isolate PBMCs, with at least 7 million obtained per sample. Total RNA was extracted from PBMCs with Trizol reagent, with at least 5 micrograms obtained per sample. Naive CD45RAhigh/CD27high T cell percentages were measured by flow cytometry on a PBMC aliquot from every donor. Separately, the same data were catalogued under a study of T cells of mothers and their children. Drawing on the second study: Donors were nine systemically healthy Caucasian individuals: three mothers and their six children. cDNA synthesis used all of the extracted RNA, with roughly 1.5 ug of RNA in each 15 ul reaction. In the second PCR, the M1S primer introduced both the sample barcodes and 2-4 random nucleotides. Over 8.5 million TCR beta CDR3 reads came from each mother, compared with about 3 million reads from each child. Thymic selection similarly shapes TCR recombination output in related and unrelated pairs, with minor effect from inherited differences. Normalized repertoire overlap was always found to be slightly, but never significantly, higher in related mother-child pairs than in unrelated mother-child pairs. No persistent microchimeric T cell clones were found, with a detection sensitivity of 80 to 100 clones per million clonotypes. To look for features that set related mother-child pairs apart from unrelated individuals, the researchers ran deep NGS to compare the TCR beta repertoires of mothers and children. Mothers averaged roughly 36 +/- 4 years of age and children averaged about 12 +/- 4 years. After adapters were ligated using NEBNext reagents, the libraries underwent 100+100 nt paired-end sequencing on an Illumina HiSeq 2000. To prevent cross-contamination, the mother and child libraries were prepared a month apart and were sequenced in separate runs. Between roughly 500,000 and 2,300,000 distinct TCR beta clonotypes were identified per donor. Naive TCR beta clonotypes were estimated from low-frequency clonotypes matched to each donor's FACS-determined naive share, without sorting.

The sequencing input was blood. The sequence was collected from a boy younger than 18 in good health. This receptor chain uses TRBV28 and TRBJ2-1; TRBD2 fits 8 bases in the junction. The CDR3 sequence is CASKGLAGIRAANEQFF. The DNA sequence is TGTGCCAGTAAAGGACTAGCAGGGATCCGAGCCGCCAATGAGCAGTTCTTC.